Listed here are 5 T cell receptor beta chains from one sample, sequenced in a study of blood T cell repertoires in COVID-19. Produced via immunoSEQ multiplex PCR; TCRdb's table is partial and in-frame only. The sample includes 150,000 to 200,000 clones, roughly 82% of them seen just once. Sequenced material: PBMCs or T cells enriched from blood (not recorded which). Receptors originate from a woman aged 30 to 39 who had recovered from COVID-19.

This chain uses TRBV4-1 with TRBJ1-5; TRBD1 agrees at 7 bases. The CDR3 spans 15 residues. Germline V gene data show CDR1 as MGHRA and CDR2 as YSYEKL. Trimming cost V 4 bases and J 6 bases; bases outside gene matches: 9. The CDR3 sequence: CASSRHLTGLQPQHF. The CDR3, as DNA: TGCGCCAGCAGCCGCCATTTGACAGGGCTTCAGCCCCAGCATTTT.

This clone occurred once. The J gene is TRBJ2-5, the V gene TRBV2, with TRBD2 identical over 8 bases. Germline CDR1 reads SNHLY; CDR2 reads FYNNEI. CDR3 length equals 14 residues. With 7 bases clipped from V and 5 bases from J, the junction kept 9 bases outside the gene matches. In nucleotides, the CDR3 is TGTGCCAGCATCGTCCGGGAGCGGGGGGAGACCCAGTACTTC. This codes for CASIVRERGETQYF. Together with reference TRBV2 and TRBJ2-5, the CDR3 gives the full variable domain: EPEVTQTPSHQVTQMGQEVILRCVPISNHLYFYWYRQILGQKVEFLVSFYNNEISEKSEIFDDQFSVERPDGSNFTLKIRSTKLEDSAMYFCASIVRERGETQYFGPGTRLLVL.

V usage is TRBV19 and J usage is TRBJ2-1; TRBD2 aligns across 10 bases. The CDR3 consists of 16 residues. V was pared by 5 bases and J by 0 bases, with 4 bases of the junction left unmatched. CDR1 is LNHDA, CDR2 SQIVND, per germline (reference sequence). In DNA form, the CDR3 reads TGTGCCAGTAGTCCTAGGACTAGCGGCTCCTACAATGAGCAGTTCTTC. As protein: CASSPRTSGSYNEQFF.

The rearrangement joins TRBV19 to TRBJ2-5, with a tentative D call TRBD1 (6 bases). In germline, CDR1 is LNHDA, CDR2 SQIVND (reference sequence). The CDR3 contains 15 residues. Trimming cost V 1 base and J 3 bases, with 12 bases left between them. The chain's CDR3 is CASSIAGAVEETQYF. The CDR3 DNA reads TGTGCCAGTAGTATAGCAGGGGCGGTAGAAGAGACCCAGTACTTC.

This clone was observed a single time. The chain recombines TRBV19 with TRBJ1-2; possible D gene TRBD1, 5 bases. Germline lookup yields CDR1 LNHDA and CDR2 SQIVND (reference sequence). Trimming stripped 5 bases from V and 4 bases from J, with 8 bases between. This CDR3 comprises 12 residues. CDR3 sequence (DNA): TGTGCCAGTAGTGGTCAGGGCTATGGCTACACCTTC. It is translated as CASSGQGYGYTF.